This passage covers 28 T cell receptor beta chains from one sample sequenced in a study of blood T cell repertoires in COVID-19. Measured with immunoSEQ multiplex PCR; TCRdb has only the in-frame clones, and not every one. The sample has under 350,000 clones; 80% to 90% are singletons. Sequenced material: PBMCs or T cells enriched from blood (not recorded which). These receptors came from a woman in her thirties or forties with acute COVID-19.

J is TRBJ2-3 and V is TRBV3-1 (or the pseudogene TRBV3-2); 9 positions match TRBD1. Germline V gene lookup returns CDR1 LGHDT and CDR2 YNNKEL (reference sequence). This CDR3 contains 15 residues. J was trimmed by 3 bases and V by 4 bases; bases with no gene match: 5. Here the CDR3 DNA reads TGTGCCAGCAGCCCCCGGGACAGGGTTACAGATACGCAGTATTTT. Its translation is CASSPRDRVTDTQYF.

This clone is a singleton in its sample. The rearrangement uses TRBV29-1 and TRBJ2-1, with a weak D call TRBD2 (5 bases). Germline CDR1 and CDR2: SQVTM and ANQGSEA. Trimming removed 4 bases at V and 9 bases at J, with 16 bases between. The CDR3 has 13 residues. The CDR3 region is CSVGKSPGSEQFF. The DNA for the CDR3 is TGCAGCGTTGGGAAAAGCCCGGGGAGTGAGCAGTTCTTC.

The rearrangement links TRBV4-1 to TRBJ1-6; the D gene is possibly TRBD1 (6 bases). Trimming left V 4 bases short and J 6 bases short, with 19 bases between. Germline V gives CDR1 MGHRA, CDR2 YSYEKL. This CDR3 has 17 residues. CDR3 coding DNA: TGCGCCAGCAGCCTTACCCCGACAGGCCCCAGTAATTCACCCCTCCACTTT. It encodes CASSLTPTGPSNSPLHF.

V is TRBV25-1 and J is TRBJ2-4; tentative D call: TRBD2 (6 bases). The CDR3 sequence is 14 residues long. Germline V CDR1 and CDR2: MGHDK, SYGVNS. The V and J ends lost 2 bases and 3 bases respectively, with 8 bases between them. The DNA for the CDR3 is TGTGCCAGCAGTGAACCCGGGAGCAAAAACATTCAGTACTTC. Translation gives CASSEPGSKNIQYF. The variable domain in full, with the rest retrieved from reference TRBV25-1 and TRBJ2-4, is EADIYQTPRYLVIGTGKKITLECSQTMGHDKMYWYQQDPGMELHLIHYSYGVNSTEKGDLSSESTVSRIRTEHFPLTLESARPSHTSQYLCASSEPGSKNIQYFGAGTRLSVL.

This sequence joins TRBV7-3 and TRBJ1-2, with 10 bases that match TRBD1. Germline V gene data show CDR1 as SGHTA and CDR2 as FQGTGA. V shed 0 bases, J shed 7 bases, and the junction held 5 bases outside the gene matches. This CDR3 has 15 amino acids. CDR3 protein: CASSLTGTGERGYTF. CDR3 nucleotide sequence: TGTGCCAGCAGCTTAACCGGGACAGGGGAGCGTGGCTACACCTTC.

This sequence joins TRBV19 and TRBJ2-3; 8 nucleotides match TRBD2. Germline CDR1 reads LNHDA; CDR2 reads SQIVND (reference sequence). Unmatched junction bases numbered 1, after V lost 7 bases and J lost 4 bases. The CDR3 sequence is 12 residues long. CDR3 nucleotides: TGTGCCAGTATGGGACTAGCAGATACGCAGTATTTT. It translates to CASMGLADTQYF.

To note about this clone: Other DNA sequences in this specimen translate into the identical CDR3. This sequence joins TRBV5-1 and TRBJ1-2; perhaps TRBD1 as D (6 bases). Between the trimmed V and J ends, which lost 2 bases and 6 bases, there was a span of 8 bases. The CDR3 length is 12 residues. Germline V gives CDR1 SGHRS, CDR2 YFSETQ. CDR3 nucleotides: TGCGCCAGCAGCTTACAGGGAGATGGCTACACCTTC. Its translation is CASSLQGDGYTF.

The chain carries TRBV27 and TRBJ1-4; unclear D gene. Trimming removed 7 bases from V and 4 bases from J, with 16 bases in between. Germline CDR1 reads MNHEY; CDR2 reads SMNVEV (reference sequence). This CDR3 contains 15 residues. The CDR3 DNA reads TGTGCCAGCACAAGTCGGGGTCCGATTAATGAAAAACTGTTTTTT. The encoded protein is CASTSRGPINEKLFF. Combining the CDR3 with reference TRBV27 and TRBJ1-4 gives the whole variable domain EAQVTQNPRYLITVTGKKLTVTCSQNMNHEYMSWYRQDPGLGLRQIYYSMNVEVTDKGDVPEGYKVSRKEKRNFPLILESPSPNQTSLYFCASTSRGPINEKLFFGSGTQLSVL.

This chain connects TRBV4-3 to TRBJ1-4, with 7 positions matching TRBD1. In germline, CDR1 is LGHNA, CDR2 YSLEER. This CDR3 is built from 14 residues. With V trimmed by 4 bases and J by 6 bases, 5 bases remained unmatched. This CDR3 reads CASSPDGTDEKLFF. In DNA form, the CDR3 reads TGCGCCAGCAGCCCCGACGGGACAGATGAAAAACTGTTTTTT.

The chain has TRBV4-2 and TRBJ1-5, with D possibly TRBD1 on 5 matching bases. Trimming shortened V by 2 bases and J by 4 bases, and 12 bases separated the two germline ends. The CDR3 spans 15 residues. CDR1 is LGHNA, CDR2 YNFKEQ, per germline. CDR3 nucleotide sequence: TGTGCCAGCAGCCAACCGGGGGGGGGAAATCAGCCCCAGCATTTT. Amino acid sequence: CASSQPGGGNQPQHF.

This chain joins TRBV14 and TRBJ1-2; perhaps TRBD1 as D (6 bases). Germline V lookup: CDR1 SGHDN, CDR2 FVKESK. Trimming stripped 4 bases from V and 4 bases from J, with 10 bases between. This CDR3 region has 13 residues. In DNA form, the CDR3 reads TGTGCCAGCAGCCCTGGACAGTTCTATGGCTACACCTTC. Translating it yields CASSPGQFYGYTF. Complete variable domain (other parts from reference TRBV14 and TRBJ1-2): EAGVTQFPSHSVIEKGQTVTLRCDPISGHDNLYWYRRVMGKEIKFLLHFVKESKQDESGMPNNRFLAERTGGTYSTLKVQPAELEDSGVYFCASSPGQFYGYTFGSGTRLTVV.

This clone is a singleton in its sample. The chain couples TRBV9 to TRBJ1-2; D ambiguous. V dropped 0 bases and J dropped 8 bases, with 14 bases sitting between them. Germline CDR1 and CDR2: SGDLS and YYNGEE. The CDR3 spans 14 residues. Written as DNA, the CDR3 is TGTGCCAGCAGCGTAGGTCGGGGTGTCGAGGGCTACACCTTC. Translation: CASSVGRGVEGYTF.

This rearrangement joins TRBV6-5 to TRBJ1-4; TRBD1 agrees at 8 bases. Germline assignment: CDR1 MNHEY and CDR2 SVGAGI. The V segment lost 8 bases and the J segment 5 bases; nucleotides outside the gene matches: 7. The CDR3 has 14 amino acids. CDR3 sequence reads: CASETGTGNEKLFF. The DNA of the CDR3 is TGTGCCAGCGAGACCGGGACAGGCAATGAAAAACTGTTTTTT.

The rearrangement uses TRBV4-3 and TRBJ2-7; TRBD1 is a possible D gene (5 bases). Looked up from germline, CDR1 is LGHNA and CDR2 is YSLEER. The CDR3 is made up of 13 amino acids. V shed 0 bases and J shed 5 bases, with 8 bases lying between them. CDR3 protein: CASSQDRANEQYF. In DNA, the CDR3 is TGCGCCAGCAGCCAAGACAGGGCAAACGAGCAGTACTTC.

The V call is TRBV29-1, the J call TRBJ1-3, with D perhaps TRBD1 (5 bases). The V and J ends lost 7 bases and 0 bases respectively, with 7 bases between them. In germline, CDR1 is SQVTM, CDR2 ANQGSEA. CDR3 size: 12 residues. DNA for the CDR3: TGCAGCGCTGACAGCTCTGGAAACACCATATATTTT. Translated: CSADSSGNTIYF.

This rearrangement joins TRBV4-2 to TRBJ2-3, with D hard to call. Germline values: CDR1 LGHNA, CDR2 YNFKEQ. The ends were cut back, 2 bases at V and 2 bases at J, with 11 bases in the middle. This CDR3 spans 15 amino acids. The CDR3 bases are TGTGCCAGCAGCCAATTCGGCGGCGCCACAGATACGCAGTATTTT. Residues: CASSQFGGATDTQYF.

A word on this clone: The sample carries other DNA sequences with the same CDR3. This sequence joins TRBV5-1 and TRBJ2-7; TRBD2 might be the D (5 bases). Germline V CDR1 and CDR2: SGHRS, YFSETQ. The length of the CDR3 is 11 residues. V lost 1 base to trimming and J lost 7 bases, with 6 bases between them. The DNA for the CDR3 is TGCGCCAGCAGCTTGACGGGGGAGCAGTACTTC. It specifies CASSLTGEQYF.

This clone was found once. The V gene is TRBV3-1 (or the pseudogene TRBV3-2), the J gene TRBJ2-7; maybe TRBD1 (5 bases). Trimming removed 1 base from V and 2 bases from J, with 9 bases in between. Germline CDR1 reads LGHDT; CDR2 reads YNNKEL (reference sequence). The CDR3 extends over 14 amino acids. The CDR3, as DNA: TGTGCCAGCAGCCAAGGACAGTTCACCTACGAGCAGTACTTC. Amino acid sequence: CASSQGQFTYEQYF.

Comments on this clone: Compared with germline, one end of the junction differs, possibly owing to a read error. The J gene is TRBJ1-6, the V gene TRBV4-2; no clear D. The CDR3 covers 13 residues. CDR1 is LGHNA and CDR2 is YNFKEQ in the germline V gene. This chain's CDR3 is CASSQDRFSLISF. In DNA, the CDR3 is TGTGCCAGCAGCCAAGACCGGTTCTCCTTAATCTCCTTT.

The V gene is TRBV2, the J gene TRBJ1-5; no reliable D call. Trimming shortened V by 2 bases and J by 6 bases, and 11 bases separated the two germline ends. Germline-derived CDR1 and CDR2 are SNHLY and FYNNEI. The CDR3 consists of 14 residues. CDR3 bases: TGTGCCAGCAGTGAATTATCGGCGGGTCAGCCCCAGCATTTT. Amino acid sequence: CASSELSAGQPQHF.

Worth noting for this clone: One end of the junction varies from germline; a read error may be responsible. Other DNA variants within this sample encode the same CDR3. This CDR3 is CASSLEGTVHNEQFF. CDR3 DNA: TGTGCCAGCAGTTTAGAGGGGACAGTCCACAATGAACAGTTCTTC. The chain employs TRBV27 and TRBJ2-1; 7 bases are shared with TRBD1. Germline CDR1 MNHEY, CDR2 SMNVEV (reference sequence). This CDR3 spans 15 amino acids.

The gene calls are TRBV27 and TRBJ1-1; TRBD1 might be the D (5 bases). The ends were cut back, 8 bases at V and 5 bases at J, with 15 bases in the middle. The CDR3 length is 13 residues. CDR1 and CDR2 from the germline V gene are MNHEY and SMNVEV (reference sequence). The CDR3 sequence: CASLVVRVTEAFF. In DNA form, the CDR3 reads TGTGCCAGCTTAGTCGTCAGGGTGACTGAAGCTTTCTTT.

V usage is TRBV27 and J usage is TRBJ1-2; a weak D match, TRBD1 (5 bases). Trimming took 3 bases from V and 1 from J, leaving 12 bases between them. Germline V gene data show CDR1 as MNHEY and CDR2 as SMNVEV (reference sequence). CDR3 length equals 15 residues. The CDR3 protein is CASSLSGGDNYGYTF. Written as DNA, the CDR3 is TGTGCCAGCAGTTTGTCGGGGGGAGATAACTATGGCTACACCTTC.

V usage is TRBV7-9 and J usage is TRBJ1-5; D possibly corresponds to TRBD1 (6 bases). The CDR3 has 16 residues. Trimming pared 4 bases from V and 2 bases from J, leaving 15 bases between. Germline V gene lookup returns CDR1 SEHNR and CDR2 FQNEAQ (reference sequence). The DNA for the CDR3 is TGTGCCAGCAGCTATGATCAGGGGCTCGGCAATCAGCCCCAGCATTTT. Residues: CASSYDQGLGNQPQHF.

The rearrangement joins TRBV20-1 to TRBJ2-1; D gene ambiguous. CDR3 length: 11 residues. The V and J ends lost 1 base and 9 bases respectively, with 7 bases between them. Germline CDR1 DFQATT, CDR2 SNEGSKA (reference sequence). The CDR3 DNA reads as TGCAGTGCTAGAGCCTCGGGTGAGCAGTTCTTC. Residues: CSARASGEQFF.

The chain uses TRBV6-5 and TRBJ1-2; no clear D gene. The ends were cut back, 2 bases at V and 3 bases at J, with 7 bases in the middle. This CDR3 has 13 residues. Germline V CDR1 and CDR2: MNHEY, SVGAGI. CDR3 nucleotides: TGTGCCAGCAGTTACGAGGGAGACTATGGCTACACCTTC. Its protein is CASSYEGDYGYTF.

The chain carries TRBV4-3 and TRBJ2-7; a possible D gene is TRBD2 (6 bases). With 3 bases removed from V and 6 bases from J, the gap between germline ends came to 15 bases. In germline, CDR1 is LGHNA, CDR2 YSLEER. The CDR3 spans 14 residues. The CDR3 protein is CASSQVDGTREQYF. The CDR3 DNA is TGCGCCAGCAGCCAGGTAGACGGGACTCGCGAGCAGTACTTC.

The chain carries TRBV4-3 and TRBJ2-3; 10 bases match TRBD2. Germline V gene data show CDR1 as LGHNA and CDR2 as YSLEER. The CDR3 has 16 amino acids. Trimming took 2 bases from V and 6 from J; bases not matched to a gene: 8. Here the CDR3 DNA reads TGCGCCAGCAGCCAATCCCTAGCGGGAGTCTCCGATACGCAGTATTTT. Its protein is CASSQSLAGVSDTQYF.